Included here is one TCR beta chain sequence, with context. How the authors handled the data: Nucleated cell counts were estimated from reference gene primer amplification. Clones were read by immunoSEQ multiplex PCR, and TCRdb kept only the in-frame ones, dropping some. D and trimming were read from the DNA, whereas the V and J calls and clone size are those reported in that table. The data contain roughly 250,000 clones, approximately 90% of them singletons. The data belong to a study of blood T cell repertoires in COVID-19. As for the study in general: Collection of acute and convalescent COVID-19 samples took place in the United States, Italy and Spain. T cells, B-cell-depleted T cells, or PBMCs provided the cDNA or gDNA that served as material.

CDR1 is SNHLY and CDR2 is FYNNEI in the germline V gene. This CDR3 contains 14 residues. J lost 6 bases, V lost 9 bases, and 6 bases had no gene match. The sample taken for sequencing was peripheral blood. This TCR came from a man younger than 40 with acute or convalescent COVID-19. The chain couples TRBV2 to TRBJ1-5; TRBD1 agrees at 12 bases. CDR3 coding DNA: TGTGCCAGTGGGGGACAGGGGGCAAGTCAGCCCCAGCATTTT. It yields the protein CASGGQGASQPQHF.